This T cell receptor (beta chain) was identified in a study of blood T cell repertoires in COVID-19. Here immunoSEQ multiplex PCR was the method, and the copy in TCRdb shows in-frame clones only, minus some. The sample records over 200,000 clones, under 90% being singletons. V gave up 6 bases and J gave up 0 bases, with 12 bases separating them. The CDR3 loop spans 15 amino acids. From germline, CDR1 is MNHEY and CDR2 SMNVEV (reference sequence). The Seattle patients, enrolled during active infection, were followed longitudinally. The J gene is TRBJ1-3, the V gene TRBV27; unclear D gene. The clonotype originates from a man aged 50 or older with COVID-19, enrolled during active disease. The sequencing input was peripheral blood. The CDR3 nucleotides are TGTGCCAGCAGGGTGGACGGGAACTCTGGAAACACCATATATTTT. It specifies CASRVDGNSGNTIYF.